The 10 T cell receptor beta chains in this list originate from one sample, sequenced in a study of blood T cell repertoires in COVID-19. Repertoires were generated with immunoSEQ multiplex PCR, while TCRdb's copy carries only in-frame clones and drops some. The table lists roughly 500,000 clones, roughly nine tenths of them singletons, with over 0.7% in the top ten. The sequencing input was peripheral blood. All receptors come from a man aged 18 to 29 with COVID-19, enrolled during active disease.

V gene TRBV19 combines with J gene TRBJ2-7; D is possibly TRBD2 (5 bases). Between the trimmed V and J ends, which lost 2 bases and 4 bases, there was a span of 24 bases. Germline-derived CDR1 and CDR2 are LNHDA and SQIVND (reference sequence). The CDR3 runs to 18 residues. For the CDR3, the DNA is TGTGCCAGTAGTATACAACTACTAGGAGTGAGCACAGCTTACGAGCAGTACTTC. This encodes CASSIQLLGVSTAYEQYF.

The chain uses TRBV27 and TRBJ1-1; 9 bases fit TRBD1. CDR3 size: 17 residues. The germline V gene encodes CDR1 MNHEY and CDR2 SMNVEV (reference sequence). V gave up 5 bases and J gave up 1 base; unmatched junction bases: 11. CDR3 DNA sequence: TGTGCCAGCAGTCCGCGGACAGGGGACCCAACGAACACTGAAGCTTTCTTT. This encodes CASSPRTGDPTNTEAFF.

Note on this clone: Distinct nucleotide sequences in the sample also encode this CDR3. As DNA, the CDR3 is TGCGCCAGCAGCTTGGGCGGGAGTAGCACAGATACGCAGTATTTT. Amino acids: CASSLGGSSTDTQYF. V and J are TRBV5-1 and TRBJ2-3; 7 bases are a match to TRBD2. The ends lost 0 bases at V and 0 bases at J; junction bases unmatched: 1. CDR1 and CDR2 (germline): SGHRS, YFSETQ. There are 15 residues in the CDR3.

This chain uses TRBV18 with TRBJ2-7, with D uncertain. This CDR3 region has 14 residues. The germline V gene encodes CDR1 KGHSH and CDR2 LQKENI. V was clipped by 6 bases and J by 6 bases, with 18 bases between them. The CDR3 here is CASSPGQSPPEQYF. CDR3 DNA sequence: TGTGCCAGCTCCCCGGGTCAGTCCCCACCCGAGCAGTACTTC.

CDR3 region: CASSQSPMQPQHF. The CDR3 nucleotides are TGTGCCAGCTCTCAGTCCCCCATGCAGCCCCAGCATTTT. This sequence joins TRBV6-5 and TRBJ1-5; no clear D gene. The CDR3 consists of 13 residues. Trimming took off 8 bases at V and 7 bases at J, with 15 bases between the two ends. Germline CDR1 MNHEY, CDR2 SVGAGI.

This chain connects TRBV5-5 to TRBJ2-3, with 7 bases fitting TRBD2. CDR1 and CDR2 (germline): SGHKS, YYEKEE (reference sequence). CDR3 size: 16 residues. V lost 4 bases to trimming and J lost 4 bases; unmatched junction nucleotides: 12. CDR3 nucleotides: TGTGCCAGCAGCCATATTACGACTAGCTCGTCAGATACGCAGTATTTT. Protein sequence: CASSHITTSSSDTQYF.

This sequence joins TRBV3-1 (or the pseudogene TRBV3-2) and TRBJ2-5; tentative D call: TRBD2 (6 bases). The CDR3 is 14 amino acids. Trimming removed 7 bases at V and 5 bases at J, with 17 bases between. The germline V gene has CDR1 LGHDT and CDR2 YNNKEL (reference sequence). DNA for the CDR3: TGTGCCAGCACCCTCGTTGGAGGAGGGGAGACCCAGTACTTC. It yields the protein CASTLVGGGETQYF.

V gene TRBV12-5 combines with J gene TRBJ1-2; weak D call: TRBD1 (6 bases). This CDR3 is 14 amino acids long. Germline V gene data show CDR1 as LGHNT and CDR2 as FRNRAP. Trimming pared 6 bases from V and 4 bases from J, leaving 15 bases between. DNA of the CDR3: TGTGCTAGTGGCTCCGGGACAACTACCTATGGCTACACCTTC. Translation gives CASGSGTTTYGYTF. Full variable domain (rest looked up from reference TRBV12-5 and TRBJ1-2): DARVTQTPRHKVTEMGQEVTMRCQPILGHNTVFWYRQTMMQGLELLAYFRNRAPLDDSGMPKDRFSAEMPDATLATLKIQPSEPRDSAVYFCASGSGTTTYGYTFGSGTRLTVV.

This clone occurred once. The chain carries TRBV19 and TRBJ2-7; D remains unclear. V was shortened by 1 base and J by 4 bases, with 14 bases between the two germline ends. The CDR3 totals 15 residues. Germline assignment: CDR1 LNHDA and CDR2 SQIVND (reference sequence). The CDR3 DNA sequence: TGTGCCAGTAGTATAGGCTACAGTTCAACTTACGAGCAGTACTTC. It specifies CASSIGYSSTYEQYF. The full variable domain, with the rest looked up from reference TRBV19 and TRBJ2-7, is DGGITQSPKYLFRKEGQNVTLSCEQNLNHDAMYWYRQDPGQGLRLIYYSQIVNDFQKGDIAEGYSVSREKKESFPLTVTSAQKNPTAFYLCASSIGYSSTYEQYFGPGTRLTVT.

The V and J genes are TRBV7-2 and TRBJ1-3; tentatively, D is TRBD1 (5 bases). Germline CDR1 reads SGHTA; CDR2 reads FQGNSA. Trimming stripped 2 bases from V and 5 bases from J, with 10 bases between. The CDR3 length is 14 residues. CDR3 sequence: CASSLSTARNTIYF. The CDR3 nucleotides read TGTGCCAGCAGCTTATCGACAGCTCGAAACACCATATATTTT.